These T cell receptor beta chains were read from a single sample in a study of OX40 agonist ivuxolimab in advanced cancers. The assay was immunoSEQ multiplex PCR, and TCRdb's table has in-frame clones only and misses some. The table has 48,000 or so clones, nearly 95% seen once. Material: CD4+ or CD8+ T cells sorted from blood, obtained in a trial of the OX40 agonist ivuxolimab. The receptors come from an adult with an advanced solid tumor such as melanoma, head and neck, liver or kidney cancer. CDR3s include the opening cysteine and the closing phenylalanine or tryptophan. Each record gives: V gene, CDR3 protein.

v_call: TRBV19; cdr3_aa: CASSPIRDRIEAFF
v_call: TRBV5-1; cdr3_aa: CASSLSQYTGELFF
v_call: TRBV29-1; cdr3_aa: CSVSSLAGDRDTQYF
v_call: TRBV6-6; cdr3_aa: CASIDEGALLTEAFF
v_call: TRBV19; cdr3_aa: CASSKTGEDEKLFF
v_call: TRBV9; cdr3_aa: CASSGRQNEYNEQFF
v_call: TRBV7-9; cdr3_aa: CASRADGDNEQFF
v_call: TRBV19; cdr3_aa: CASSIDISDRVRYEQFF
v_call: TRBV28; cdr3_aa: CASSSIEQELKDGYTF
v_call: TRBV15; cdr3_aa: CATSLDRDRGNTEAFF
v_call: TRBV27; cdr3_aa: CASRSYNSPLHF
v_call: TRBV6-1; cdr3_aa: CASSDSQGGTDTQYF
v_call: TRBV27; cdr3_aa: CASSTNRANTEAFF
v_call: TRBV7-9; cdr3_aa: CASSSASLAEAFF